The entry below gives a single T cell receptor (beta chain) sequence along with its context. What it binds is not known. PCR amplification relied on 60 Vbeta primers (plus 13 Jbeta primers). Sequencing used immunoSEQ multiplex PCR; TCRdb keeps in-frame clones, though not all of them. The sample shows more than 250,000 clones, about 90% of them seen only once. This sample is part of a study of cytomegalovirus exposure and HLA in healthy donors. Points from the study as a whole: A later analysis linked a missense DCLRE1C variant to TCR beta V- and J-gene trimming. Most TCR sequences were seen very rarely across donors, but some public TCRs occurred in many.

This CDR3 is built from 17 residues. The trim removed 2 bases at V and 9 bases at J, leaving 13 bases unmatched. In germline, CDR1 is SGHRS, CDR2 YFSETQ. The clonotype originates from a woman aged 18-29 years in good health and CMV-seronegative. The sequenced material came from PBMCs. The rearrangement joins TRBV5-1 to TRBJ1-6, with 8 nucleotides matching TRBD1. CDR3: CASSLYGQGAGGSPLHF. The DNA for the CDR3 is TGCGCCAGCAGCTTATATGGACAGGGCGCTGGGGGTTCACCCCTCCACTTT.